This TCR beta chain came from a study of lymphopenia after photon versus proton radiotherapy. In this sample, this clone turned up once. Its specificity is not known. Clones were read by immunoSEQ multiplex PCR, and TCRdb kept only the in-frame ones, dropping some. The data show approximately 150,000 clones, around 85% seen once. Study conclusions and caveats: Survival link was tested only in deceased patients; proton benefit remains a possibility. Larger post-nadir TCR diversity loss correlated inversely with survival in deceased patients. Relative stability marked proton patients; photon patients lost diversity and naive cells. Post-nadir diversity loss with photons came from oligoclonal expansion, particularly CD8+ Temra cells.

This CDR3 is 12 amino acids long. Germline V gene sequence: CDR1 ENHRY, CDR2 SYGVKD. V was clipped by 4 bases and J by 4 bases, with 6 bases between them. This chain connects TRBV10-3 to TRBJ2-3; D is unclear. The material sequenced was peripheral blood, taken from a patient treated with photon-based radiotherapy. This TCR was sampled from a man aged 50 to 60 with gastric cancer. The CDR3 region has the DNA TGTGCCATCAGTGCAGGTTCAGATACGCAGTATTTT. This translates into CAISAGSDTQYF.